These 14 T cell receptor beta chains came from one sample sequenced in a study of T cells in Graves' hyperthyroidism and ophthalmopathy. Amplification of TCR beta CDR3 regions was performed using RNA transcripts as template. When the TCR CDR3 underwent first-round RT-PCR, the HTBI primer set was used. MiXCR was run by TCRdb on the multiplex PCR reads, yielding one entry per CDR3 protein. The data show a few hundred thousand distinct CDR3 sequences, roughly 13% seen once. Sequences were obtained from blood. These TCRs come from a woman aged 18-29 years with Graves' hyperthyroidism.

This clonotype has ten or more counts. This rearrangement joins TRBV29-1 to TRBJ2-7, with a tentative D call TRBD1 (5 bases). Germline V gene sequence: CDR1 SQVTM, CDR2 ANQGSEA. This CDR3 has 11 residues. Trimming removed 5 bases from V and 5 bases from J, with 10 bases in between. DNA for the CDR3: TGCAGCGTTTCAGGGTTACACGAGCAGTACTTC. Translation gives CSVSGLHEQYF.

The table lists this clonotype with many counts. DNA for the CDR3: TGCAGTGCTAGCGGGGAGCATTTTTTAATTTACAATGAGCAGTTCTTC. This codes for CSASGEHFLIYNEQFF. This chain links TRBV20-1 with TRBJ2-1; D perhaps matches TRBD2 (5 bases). The CDR3 totals 16 residues. Germline CDR1 DFQATT, CDR2 SNEGSKA (reference sequence). V was trimmed by 3 bases and J by 4 bases, leaving 19 bases between them.

This clonotype has ten or more counts. The V and J genes are TRBV28 and TRBJ2-7, with 8 bases that match TRBD1. The CDR3 length is 14 residues. CDR1 is MDHEN, CDR2 SYDVKM, per germline. The J segment lost 0 bases and the V segment lost 7 bases, leaving 5 bases of the junction unmatched. In nucleotides, the CDR3 is TGTGCCAGCATCGGGACAGGCTTCTCCTACGAGCAGTACTTC. Amino acids: CASIGTGFSYEQYF.

This sequence joins TRBV27 and TRBJ1-1; D not certain. V gave up 6 bases and J gave up 1 base, with 12 bases separating them. CDR1 and CDR2 (germline): MNHEY, SMNVEV (reference sequence). The CDR3 covers 14 residues. The CDR3 DNA follows: TGTGCCAGCAGCATCAAAGAGGGGAACACTGAAGCTTTCTTT. This sequence encodes CASSIKEGNTEAFF.

This clonotype has a count of ten or more. The rearrangement joins TRBV10-3 to TRBJ2-5; 10 bases line up with TRBD2. The CDR3 extends over 14 amino acids. Germline CDR1 reads ENHRY; CDR2 reads SYGVKD. Germline trimming cut 5 bases from V and 5 bases from J; bases unmatched to any gene: 5. Written as DNA, the CDR3 is TGTGCCATCAGTAGCGGGAGGGGTACGGAGACCCAGTACTTC. Translation: CAISSGRGTETQYF.

The chain has TRBV7-9 and TRBJ1-4; D gene unclear. CDR3 length: 12 amino acids. Germline CDR1 reads SEHNR; CDR2 reads FQNEAQ (reference sequence). Trimming took off 1 base at V and 8 bases at J, with 5 bases between the two ends. CDR3 bases: TGTGCCAGCAGCTTAGTGGGGGAAAAACTGTTTTTT. It encodes CASSLVGEKLFF.

V is TRBV4-1 and J is TRBJ2-7; D not certain. The CDR3 contains 15 residues. Per the germline V gene, CDR1 is MGHRA and CDR2 is YSYEKL. V dropped 0 bases and J dropped 1 base, with 10 bases sitting between them. The CDR3 DNA sequence: TGCGCCAGCAGCCAAGAAAGGCGGCAGTCCTACGAGCAGTACTTC. This translates into CASSQERRQSYEQYF.

This clonotype has a count of ten or more. The chain is built from TRBV2 and TRBJ1-1, with D tentatively TRBD1 (6 bases). CDR1 and CDR2 from the germline V gene are SNHLY and FYNNEI. The CDR3 is 15 amino acids. V was pared by 6 bases and J by 4 bases, with 18 bases between. DNA of the CDR3: TGTGCCAGCAGGGTACAGGGACTAAGTGGCACTGAAGCTTTCTTT. Protein sequence: CASRVQGLSGTEAFF.

This clonotype showed up many times. J is TRBJ2-7 and V is TRBV10-3; weak D call: TRBD2 (6 bases). The CDR3 runs to 14 residues. V was pared by 10 bases and J by 7 bases, with 23 bases between. The V gene's germline CDR1 is ENHRY and CDR2 SYGVKD. CDR3 region: CASYGTGGMGEQYF. The CDR3 DNA reads TGTGCCAGCTACGGTACCGGGGGAATGGGGGAGCAGTACTTC.

This clonotype came up many times. V and J are TRBV5-1 and TRBJ2-3, with 9 bases identical to TRBD1. V shed 4 bases, J shed 1 base, and the junction held 7 bases outside the gene matches. The CDR3 loop spans 16 amino acids. CDR1 SGHRS and CDR2 YFSETQ come from the germline V gene. The CDR3: CASSARTGVGTDTQYF. CDR3 bases: TGCGCCAGCAGCGCGCGGACAGGGGTTGGCACAGATACGCAGTATTTT.

This clonotype was counted many times. The chain uses TRBV20-1 and TRBJ1-2; unclear D gene. The CDR3 has 14 amino acids. Germline-derived CDR1 and CDR2 are DFQATT and SNEGSKA (reference sequence). Trimming stripped 0 bases from V and 4 bases from J, with 12 bases between. Here the CDR3 DNA reads TGCAGTGCTAGAGAGGCTCGGACTGCCTATGGCTACACCTTC. Amino acids: CSAREARTAYGYTF.

The rearrangement uses TRBV5-1 and TRBJ2-3, with D maybe TRBD2 (6 bases). V was clipped by 0 bases and J by 0 bases, with 8 bases between them. This CDR3 has 15 residues. Germline V gene sequence: CDR1 SGHRS, CDR2 YFSETQ. Written as DNA, the CDR3 is TGCGCCAGCAGCTTGGTAGCGGCTAGCACAGATACGCAGTATTTT. Translating it yields CASSLVAASTDTQYF.

This clonotype appeared a few times. The V call is TRBV7-9, the J call TRBJ2-7; possibly TRBD2 for D (7 bases). The CDR3 is 14 residues long. Trimming cost V 5 bases and J 0 bases, with 11 bases left between them. Germline V lookup: CDR1 SEHNR, CDR2 FQNEAQ (reference sequence). The CDR3 nucleotides are TGTGCCAGCAGCGCGGGGGACACCTCCTACGAGCAGTACTTC. Encoded protein: CASSAGDTSYEQYF.

There are many counts of this clonotype. This chain uses TRBV6-1 with TRBJ2-1; maybe TRBD2 (5 bases). V was shortened by 0 bases and J by 5 bases, with 11 bases between the two germline ends. The CDR3 is 15 amino acids. Germline V gives CDR1 MNHNS, CDR2 SASEGT. CDR3 loop: CASSEATGTHNEQFF. DNA of the CDR3: TGTGCCAGCAGTGAAGCTACGGGAACCCACAATGAGCAGTTCTTC.